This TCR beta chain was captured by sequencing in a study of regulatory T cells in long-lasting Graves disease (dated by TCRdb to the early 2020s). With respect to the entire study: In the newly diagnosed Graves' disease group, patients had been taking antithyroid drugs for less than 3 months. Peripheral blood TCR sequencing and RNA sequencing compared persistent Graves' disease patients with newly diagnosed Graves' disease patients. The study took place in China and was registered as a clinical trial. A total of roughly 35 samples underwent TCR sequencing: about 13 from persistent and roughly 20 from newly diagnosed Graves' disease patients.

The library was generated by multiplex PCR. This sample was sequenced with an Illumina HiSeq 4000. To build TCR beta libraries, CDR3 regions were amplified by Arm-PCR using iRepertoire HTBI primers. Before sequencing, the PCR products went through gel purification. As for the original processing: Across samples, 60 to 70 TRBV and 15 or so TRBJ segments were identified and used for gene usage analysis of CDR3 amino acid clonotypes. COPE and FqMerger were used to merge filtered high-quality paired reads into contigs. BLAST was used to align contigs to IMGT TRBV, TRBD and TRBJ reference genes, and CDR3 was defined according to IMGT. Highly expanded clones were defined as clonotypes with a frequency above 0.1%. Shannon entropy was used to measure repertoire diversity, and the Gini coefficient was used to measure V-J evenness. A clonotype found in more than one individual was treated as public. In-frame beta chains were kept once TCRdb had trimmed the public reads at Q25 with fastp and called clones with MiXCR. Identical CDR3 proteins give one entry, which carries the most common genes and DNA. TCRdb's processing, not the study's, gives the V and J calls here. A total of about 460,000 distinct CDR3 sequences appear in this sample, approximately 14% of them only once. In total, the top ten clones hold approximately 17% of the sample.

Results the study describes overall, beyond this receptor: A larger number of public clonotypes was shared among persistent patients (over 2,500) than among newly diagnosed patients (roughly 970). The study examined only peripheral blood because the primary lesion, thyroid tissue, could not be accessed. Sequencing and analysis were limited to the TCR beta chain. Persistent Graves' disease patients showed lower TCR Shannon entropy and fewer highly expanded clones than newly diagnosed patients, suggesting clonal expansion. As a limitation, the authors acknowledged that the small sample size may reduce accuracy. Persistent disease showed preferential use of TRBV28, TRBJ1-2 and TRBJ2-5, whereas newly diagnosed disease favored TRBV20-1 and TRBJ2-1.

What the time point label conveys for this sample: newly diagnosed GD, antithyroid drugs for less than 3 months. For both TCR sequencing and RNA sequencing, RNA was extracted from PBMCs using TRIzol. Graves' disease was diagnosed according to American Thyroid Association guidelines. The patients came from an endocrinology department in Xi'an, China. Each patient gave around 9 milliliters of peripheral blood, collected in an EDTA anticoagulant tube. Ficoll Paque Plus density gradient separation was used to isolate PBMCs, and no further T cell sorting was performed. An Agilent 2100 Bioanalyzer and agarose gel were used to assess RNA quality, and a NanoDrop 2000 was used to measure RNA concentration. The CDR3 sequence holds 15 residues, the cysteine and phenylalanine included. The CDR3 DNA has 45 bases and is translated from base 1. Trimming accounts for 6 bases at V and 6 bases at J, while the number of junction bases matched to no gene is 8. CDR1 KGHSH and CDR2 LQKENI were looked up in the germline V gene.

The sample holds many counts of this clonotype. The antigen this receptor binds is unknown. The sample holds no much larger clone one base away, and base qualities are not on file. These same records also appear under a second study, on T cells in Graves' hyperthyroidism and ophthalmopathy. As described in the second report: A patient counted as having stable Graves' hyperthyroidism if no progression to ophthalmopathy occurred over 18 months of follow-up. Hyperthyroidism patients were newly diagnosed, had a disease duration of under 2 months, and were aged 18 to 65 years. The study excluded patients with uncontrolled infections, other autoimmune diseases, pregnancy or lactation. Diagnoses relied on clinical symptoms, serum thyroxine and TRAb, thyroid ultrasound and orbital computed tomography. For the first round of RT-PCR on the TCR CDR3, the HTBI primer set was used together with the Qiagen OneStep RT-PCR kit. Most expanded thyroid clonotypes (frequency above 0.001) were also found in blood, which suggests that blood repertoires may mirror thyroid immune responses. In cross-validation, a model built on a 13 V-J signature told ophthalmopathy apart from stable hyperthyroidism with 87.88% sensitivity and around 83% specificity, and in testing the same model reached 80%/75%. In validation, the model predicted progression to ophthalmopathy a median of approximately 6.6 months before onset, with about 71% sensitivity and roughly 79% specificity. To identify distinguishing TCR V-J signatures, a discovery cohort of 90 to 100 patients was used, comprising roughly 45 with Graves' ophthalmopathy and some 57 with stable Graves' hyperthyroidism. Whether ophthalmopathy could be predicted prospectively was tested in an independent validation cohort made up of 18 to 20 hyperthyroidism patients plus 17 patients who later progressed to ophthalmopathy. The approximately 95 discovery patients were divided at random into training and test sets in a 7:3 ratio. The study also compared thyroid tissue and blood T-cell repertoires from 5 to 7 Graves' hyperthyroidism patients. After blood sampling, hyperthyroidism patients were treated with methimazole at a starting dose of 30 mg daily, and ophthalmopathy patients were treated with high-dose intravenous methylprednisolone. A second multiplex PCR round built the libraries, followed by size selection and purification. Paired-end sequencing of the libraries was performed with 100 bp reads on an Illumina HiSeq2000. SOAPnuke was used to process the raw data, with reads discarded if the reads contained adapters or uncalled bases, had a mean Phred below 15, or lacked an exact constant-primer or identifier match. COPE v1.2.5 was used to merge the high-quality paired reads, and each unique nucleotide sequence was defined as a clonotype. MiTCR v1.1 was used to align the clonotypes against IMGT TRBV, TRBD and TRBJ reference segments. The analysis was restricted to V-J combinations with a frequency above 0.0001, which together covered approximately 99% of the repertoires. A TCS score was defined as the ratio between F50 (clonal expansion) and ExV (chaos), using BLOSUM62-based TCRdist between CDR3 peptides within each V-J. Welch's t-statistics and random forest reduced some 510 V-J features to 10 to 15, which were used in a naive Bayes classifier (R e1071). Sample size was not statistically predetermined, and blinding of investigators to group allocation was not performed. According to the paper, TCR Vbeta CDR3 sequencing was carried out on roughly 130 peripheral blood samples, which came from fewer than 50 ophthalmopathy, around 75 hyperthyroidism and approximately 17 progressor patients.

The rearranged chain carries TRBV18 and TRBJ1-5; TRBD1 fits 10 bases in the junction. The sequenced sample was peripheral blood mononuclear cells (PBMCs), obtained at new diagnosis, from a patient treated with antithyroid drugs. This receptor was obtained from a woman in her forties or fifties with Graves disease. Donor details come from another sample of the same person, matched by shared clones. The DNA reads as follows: TGTGCCAGCTCGCCAGACAGGGGGCAGGGTCAGCCCCAGCATTTT. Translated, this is CASSPDRGQGQPQHF.